These 18 T cell receptor beta chains originate from one sample sequenced in a study of T cell repertoires in cytomegalovirus infection. One entry per CDR3 protein results from TCRdb running MiXCR on the reads. Counted here are hundreds of thousands of distinct CDR3 sequences, around a third occurring once; the ten biggest clones make up roughly 18%. Their recognized antigens are unknown. Sequenced material: cultured PBMCs, taken from culture after CMV antigen stimulation. Receptors were obtained from a human donor in good health (CMV status not recorded). Some clones in this sample may be carry-over from other donors' samples.

The chain is built from TRBV11-2 and TRBJ2-5; 8 nucleotides line up with TRBD2. This CDR3 has 15 amino acids. V trimming: 4 bases; J trimming: 3 bases; junction bases outside the gene matches: 7. Germline V CDR1 and CDR2: SGHAT, FQNNGV. CDR3 DNA: TGTGCCAGCAGCTCCCGGGGAGCGGGGGAAGAGACCCAGTACTTC. This sequence encodes CASSSRGAGEETQYF. Variable domain in full (rest from reference TRBV11-2 and TRBJ2-5): EAGVAQSPRYKIIEKRQSVAFWCNPISGHATLYWYQQILGQGPKLLIQFQNNGVVDDSQLPKDRFSAERLKGVDSTLKIQPAKLEDSAVYLCASSSRGAGEETQYFGPGTRLLVL.

This clonotype was counted only a few times. This chain uses TRBV7-4 with TRBJ2-6; D gene ambiguous. This CDR3 region has 20 residues. V lost 5 bases and J 0 bases, leaving 23 bases between the germline ends. The V gene's germline CDR1 is SGHVT and CDR2 SQSDAQ. The CDR3 DNA reads TGTGCCAGCAGCACCAGCCACGAGATAATTATCAACTCTGGGGCCAACGTCCTGACTTTC. Translated: CASSTSHEIIINSGANVLTF.

The V call is TRBV7-9, the J call TRBJ2-3; D is uncertain. The CDR3 extends over 12 amino acids. CDR1 is SEHNR, CDR2 FQNEAQ, per germline (reference sequence). Trimming took 8 bases from V and 2 from J, leaving 8 bases between them. The CDR3 DNA reads TGTGCCAGCTGTTTTACCACAGATACGCAGTATTTT. Amino acid sequence: CASCFTTDTQYF.

This chain links TRBV3-1 with TRBJ1-1; possible D gene TRBD1, 5 bases. Germline V gene sequence: CDR1 LGHDT, CDR2 YNNKEL (reference sequence). Trimming took 1 base from V and 9 from J, leaving 9 bases between them. CDR3 length equals 12 residues. CDR3 nucleotide sequence: TGTGCCAGCAGCCAAGGGGGGATCAAAGCTTTCTTT. Amino acids: CASSQGGIKAFF.

This clonotype was observed a handful of times. This chain connects TRBV15 to TRBJ2-2, with 10 bases identical to TRBD2. The CDR3 runs to 18 residues. J lost 5 bases, V lost 5 bases, and 14 bases had no gene match. CDR1 and CDR2 (germline): LNHNV, YYDKDF (reference sequence). The CDR3 protein is CATSVASGRKWGTGELFF. CDR3 nucleotide sequence: TGTGCCACCAGCGTCGCTAGCGGGAGAAAGTGGGGGACCGGGGAGCTGTTTTTT.

The chain joins TRBV11-2 to TRBJ2-5, with 12 bases matching TRBD2. After removal of 4 bases from V and 2 bases from J, the junction contained 8 bases not matched to a gene. The CDR3 is 17 residues long. CDR1 and CDR2 from the germline V gene are SGHAT and FQNNGV. The CDR3 reads CASSSGLAGEEQETQYF. CDR3 nucleotide sequence: TGTGCCAGCAGCTCGGGACTAGCGGGTGAGGAACAAGAGACCCAGTACTTC.

The J gene is TRBJ2-1, the V gene TRBV19; weak D call: TRBD2 (7 bases). Germline loops: CDR1 LNHDA, CDR2 SQIVND (reference sequence). The CDR3 loop spans 17 amino acids. The V and J ends lost 4 bases and 4 bases respectively, with 20 bases between them. The CDR3 loop is CASSRSGASGTYNEQFF. CDR3 sequence (DNA): TGTGCCAGTAGTAGGTCAGGGGCTAGCGGTACTTACAATGAGCAGTTCTTC.

This rearrangement joins TRBV7-2 to TRBJ2-7; the D gene is possibly TRBD2 (5 bases). V was trimmed by 9 bases and J by 5 bases, leaving 17 bases between them. This CDR3 is 13 amino acids long. Germline loops: CDR1 SGHTA, CDR2 FQGNSA. In nucleotides, the CDR3 is TGTGCCAGTAAAGAACAAGCGGACCACGAGCAGTACTTC. As protein: CASKEQADHEQYF.

This clonotype was detected many times. The genes are TRBV7-8 and TRBJ1-1; the D gene is possibly TRBD1 (5 bases). The CDR3 length is 14 residues. Germline V lookup: CDR1 SGHVS, CDR2 FQNEAQ. Trimming shortened V by 6 bases and J by 3 bases, and 14 bases separated the two germline ends. CDR3 sequence (DNA): TGTGCCAGCAGGCCCCAGGGTTGGGACACTGAAGCTTTCTTT. Protein: CASRPQGWDTEAFF.

The chain has TRBV9 and TRBJ2-5; TRBD2 might be the D (5 bases). CDR3 length equals 13 residues. V lost 1 base and J lost 3, with 7 bases in between. Germline assignment: CDR1 SGDLS and CDR2 YYNGEE. CDR3 nucleotides: TGTGCCAGCAGCGTACGGGGTAAAGAGACCCAGTACTTC. This codes for CASSVRGKETQYF.

V gene TRBV20-1 combines with J gene TRBJ1-1; D unclear. The germline V gene encodes CDR1 DFQATT and CDR2 SNEGSKA (reference sequence). The CDR3 length is 14 residues. Trimming took 0 bases from V and 1 from J, leaving 9 bases between them. CDR3 coding DNA: TGCAGTGCTAGAGATTTGGGCGAGAACACTGAAGCTTTCTTT. Residues: CSARDLGENTEAFF.

This sequence joins TRBV10-3 and TRBJ1-4, with D possibly matching TRBD1 (5 bases). The CDR3 is 15 amino acids. Germline-derived CDR1 and CDR2 are ENHRY and SYGVKD. V was cut by 10 bases and J by 6 bases, with 21 bases left in between. The CDR3 spells CATERGRGSDEKLFF. CDR3 nucleotides: TGTGCCACCGAGAGGGGCCGGGGGAGCGATGAAAAACTGTTTTTT.

The rearrangement links TRBV7-8 to TRBJ1-5; 7 positions match TRBD1. The ends lost 7 bases at V and 6 bases at J; junction bases unmatched: 6. Germline CDR1 SGHVS, CDR2 FQNEAQ. The CDR3 is made up of 13 amino acids. The CDR3 nucleotides read TGTGCCAGCAACCCGACAGGGTCTCAGCCCCAGCATTTT. Amino acid sequence: CASNPTGSQPQHF.

The V call is TRBV7-2, the J call TRBJ2-7, with D possibly being TRBD1 or TRBD2 (6 bases each). The germline V gene has CDR1 SGHTA and CDR2 FQGNSA. Trimming removed 1 base at V and 3 bases at J, with 25 bases between. This CDR3 spans 19 amino acids. The CDR3 spells CASSLEGGLGPTESYEQYF. The CDR3 nucleotides read TGTGCCAGCAGCTTAGAGGGGGGCCTAGGGCCAACAGAGAGCTACGAGCAGTACTTC.

The chain joins TRBV6-6 to TRBJ1-4; the D is unclear. V lost 6 bases to trimming and J lost 3 bases, with 11 bases between them. Germline loops: CDR1 MNHNY, CDR2 SVGAGI (reference sequence). The CDR3 covers 14 residues. CDR3 protein: CASRDRWANEKLFF. The DNA of the CDR3 is TGTGCCAGCAGGGACCGTTGGGCTAATGAAAAACTGTTTTTT.

This clonotype was counted ten times or more. The chain combines TRBV7-2 with TRBJ1-3, with no clear D. Trimming left V 5 bases short and J 3 bases short, with 8 bases between. The germline V gene encodes CDR1 SGHTA and CDR2 FQGNSA. The CDR3 is made up of 13 amino acids. CDR3: CASSAGVGNTIYF. Here the CDR3 DNA reads TGTGCCAGCAGCGCCGGGGTTGGAAACACCATATATTTT. The complete variable domain, with remaining parts taken from reference TRBV7-2 and TRBJ1-3, reads GAGVSQSPSNKVTEKGKDVELRCDPISGHTALYWYRQSLGQGLEFLIYFQGNSAPDKSGLPSDRFSAERTGGSVSTLTIQRTQQEDSAVYLCASSAGVGNTIYFGEGSWLTVV.

This clonotype was picked up many times. J is TRBJ1-6 and V is TRBV7-2; a weak D match, TRBD1 (6 bases). Germline CDR1 is SGHTA and CDR2 is FQGNSA. The CDR3 sequence is 15 residues long. Trimming shortened V by 1 base and J by 8 bases, and 12 bases separated the two germline ends. The DNA for the CDR3 is TGTGCCAGCAGCTTAGTGGGCAGGGGAGATTCACCCCTCCACTTT. Its protein is CASSLVGRGDSPLHF.

The chain uses TRBV5-6 and TRBJ2-2; D is ambiguous. V was cut by 2 bases and J by 4 bases, with 9 bases left in between. The CDR3 is made up of 14 amino acids. CDR1 is SGHDT and CDR2 is YYEEEE in the germline V gene. DNA of the CDR3: TGTGCCAGCAGCTTACCGGCCCTCACCGGGGAGCTGTTTTTT. It encodes CASSLPALTGELFF.